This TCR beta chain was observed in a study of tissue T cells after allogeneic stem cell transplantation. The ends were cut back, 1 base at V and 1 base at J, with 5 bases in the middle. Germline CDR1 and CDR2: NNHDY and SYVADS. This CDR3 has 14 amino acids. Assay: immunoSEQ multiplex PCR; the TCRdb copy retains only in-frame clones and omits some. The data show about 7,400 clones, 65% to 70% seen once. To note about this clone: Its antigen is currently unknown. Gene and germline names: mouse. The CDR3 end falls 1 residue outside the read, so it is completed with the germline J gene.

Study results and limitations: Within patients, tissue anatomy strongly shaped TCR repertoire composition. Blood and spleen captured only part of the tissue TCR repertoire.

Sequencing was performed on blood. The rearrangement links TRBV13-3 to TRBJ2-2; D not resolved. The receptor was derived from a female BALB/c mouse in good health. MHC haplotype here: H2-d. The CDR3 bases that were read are TGTGCCAGCAGTGATCCAGAAAACACCGGGCAGCTCTAC. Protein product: CASSDPENTGQLY. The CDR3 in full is CASSDPENTGQLYF.